This T cell receptor (beta chain) was identified during a study of PD-1 blockade in classical Hodgkin lymphoma. Regarding time point: cycle 4 day 1 (C4D1), after 6 weeks of nivolumab. There was relapse after autologous stem cell transplantation in every patient, and there was variation in brentuximab vedotin exposure. The data were produced by immunoSEQ multiplex PCR, yet TCRdb's version contains in-frame clones alone and is incomplete. The sample yields about 50,000 clones, approximately 72% seen once. V lost 2 bases to trimming and J lost 4 bases, with 9 bases between them. There are 13 residues in the CDR3. Germline CDR1 and CDR2: SGHNT and YYREEE (reference sequence). In regard to this clone: Its antigen is not identified.

Study-wide results and limits: By C4D1 there was a significant rise in CD4+ TCR diversity but not in CD8+ TCR diversity. Repertoire difference causes, possibly disease activity or prior therapy, remain undefined.

The sample in question was peripheral blood mononuclear cells (PBMCs), obtained before the fourth cycle of nivolumab. The sequence derives from a human donor with classical Hodgkin lymphoma. The chain carries TRBV5-4 and TRBJ1-2; TRBD1 is a possible D gene (6 bases). CDR3 in amino acids: CASSFSGAYGYTF. CDR3 nucleotides: TGTGCCAGCAGCTTTTCAGGGGCCTATGGCTACACCTTC.